The rows below give T cell receptor beta chains drawn from one sample of a study of T cell clusters in autoimmune cytopenias. TCRdb re-called the multiplex PCR reads and shows each CDR3 protein once, DNA omitted. This sample's table reports 2,200 or so distinct CDR3 sequences. The specimen was peripheral blood. These receptors were obtained from a human donor with an autoimmune cytopenia or autoimmune hepatitis (not recorded which). Each CDR3 is given with its conserved first and last residue. Clone size is stated in some rows and not others, as once, few, many or a class when expanded.

CASSPQGGQGRYEKLFF	-	TRBV18	TRBJ1-4
CSVERDRDNEKLFF	medium-sized	TRBV29-1	TRBJ1-4
CASRMGLAANEQFF	-	TRBV12-3/TRBV12-4	TRBJ2-1
CASSLEVASPLHF	-	TRBV7-2	TRBJ1-6
CASSLTSQEFNEQFF	-	TRBV7-3	TRBJ2-1
CASGLEGGRISYGYTF	-	TRBV12-5	TRBJ1-2
CASKDEWGIGAFF	medium-sized	TRBV6-5	TRBJ1-1
CASRGTGGGYTF	-	TRBV27	TRBJ1-2
CASSYSGDLYQPQHF	-	TRBV6-5	TRBJ1-5
CASNRQMNTEAFF	-	TRBV7-2	TRBJ1-1
CASSLALDSYNEQFF	-	TRBV7-6	TRBJ2-1
CASSQEEGAGSEEKLFF	-	TRBV4-2	TRBJ1-4
CASSYLAGVPYEQYF	-	TRBV6-5	TRBJ2-7
CASSPDSLEAFF	-	TRBV7-9	TRBJ1-1
CASSVGDAREQYF	-	TRBV11-2	TRBJ2-7
CASSLTGNEQFF	-	TRBV7-2	TRBJ2-1
CASSFGSMNTEAFF	-	TRBV5-5	TRBJ1-1
CASSTNTGSNTGELFF	-	TRBV12-3/TRBV12-4	TRBJ2-2
CASSLDMSYGYTF	-	TRBV7-2	TRBJ1-2
CVSSTSYTQYF	-	TRBV7-3	TRBJ2-3
CASSLGQGNQPQHF	-	TRBV7-2	TRBJ1-5
CASSLGAGLAGGVYEQYF	medium-sized	TRBV7-6	TRBJ2-7
CASSETAGDNNEQFF	-	TRBV6-4	TRBJ2-1
CASSLEPGNDHEQYF	-	TRBV7-2	TRBJ2-7
CASSYSRYVREQYF	-	TRBV6-5	TRBJ2-7
CSASPRGTNYGYTF	-	TRBV20-1	TRBJ1-2
CASSENLQSGYTF	-	TRBV6-4	TRBJ1-2
CAWSGRGSDTQYF	-	TRBV30	TRBJ2-3
CASSLGGSGRVRETQYF	-	TRBV7-8	TRBJ2-5
CAWTNRADYTDTQYF	-	TRBV30	TRBJ2-3
CASSYSTMAPYEQYF	-	TRBV6-5	TRBJ2-7
CASSPLSSYEQYF	-	TRBV27	TRBJ2-7
CASSASPYEQYF	large	TRBV27	TRBJ2-7
CASSMTSGSYDEQFF	-	TRBV19	TRBJ2-1
CAWSLNYGYTF	large	TRBV30	TRBJ1-2
CASSLRDGTDTQYF	-	TRBV7-3	TRBJ2-3
CASSYGTGVPEQYF	medium-sized	TRBV6-5	TRBJ2-7
CASSPVPGQGGNTQYF	medium-sized	TRBV11-1	TRBJ2-3
CASSEQGGLQPQHF	-	TRBV10-2	TRBJ1-5
CASSPSGGGNYGYTF	-	TRBV7-2	TRBJ1-2
CAWSLKYENIQYF	-	TRBV30	TRBJ2-4
CSVVRPEDGYTF	medium-sized	TRBV29-1	TRBJ1-2
CASSIRGTSTDTQYF	-	TRBV19	TRBJ2-3
CASSLGGRSTEAFF	-	TRBV11-1	TRBJ1-1
CASSYAASGIYEQYF	-	TRBV6-5	TRBJ2-7